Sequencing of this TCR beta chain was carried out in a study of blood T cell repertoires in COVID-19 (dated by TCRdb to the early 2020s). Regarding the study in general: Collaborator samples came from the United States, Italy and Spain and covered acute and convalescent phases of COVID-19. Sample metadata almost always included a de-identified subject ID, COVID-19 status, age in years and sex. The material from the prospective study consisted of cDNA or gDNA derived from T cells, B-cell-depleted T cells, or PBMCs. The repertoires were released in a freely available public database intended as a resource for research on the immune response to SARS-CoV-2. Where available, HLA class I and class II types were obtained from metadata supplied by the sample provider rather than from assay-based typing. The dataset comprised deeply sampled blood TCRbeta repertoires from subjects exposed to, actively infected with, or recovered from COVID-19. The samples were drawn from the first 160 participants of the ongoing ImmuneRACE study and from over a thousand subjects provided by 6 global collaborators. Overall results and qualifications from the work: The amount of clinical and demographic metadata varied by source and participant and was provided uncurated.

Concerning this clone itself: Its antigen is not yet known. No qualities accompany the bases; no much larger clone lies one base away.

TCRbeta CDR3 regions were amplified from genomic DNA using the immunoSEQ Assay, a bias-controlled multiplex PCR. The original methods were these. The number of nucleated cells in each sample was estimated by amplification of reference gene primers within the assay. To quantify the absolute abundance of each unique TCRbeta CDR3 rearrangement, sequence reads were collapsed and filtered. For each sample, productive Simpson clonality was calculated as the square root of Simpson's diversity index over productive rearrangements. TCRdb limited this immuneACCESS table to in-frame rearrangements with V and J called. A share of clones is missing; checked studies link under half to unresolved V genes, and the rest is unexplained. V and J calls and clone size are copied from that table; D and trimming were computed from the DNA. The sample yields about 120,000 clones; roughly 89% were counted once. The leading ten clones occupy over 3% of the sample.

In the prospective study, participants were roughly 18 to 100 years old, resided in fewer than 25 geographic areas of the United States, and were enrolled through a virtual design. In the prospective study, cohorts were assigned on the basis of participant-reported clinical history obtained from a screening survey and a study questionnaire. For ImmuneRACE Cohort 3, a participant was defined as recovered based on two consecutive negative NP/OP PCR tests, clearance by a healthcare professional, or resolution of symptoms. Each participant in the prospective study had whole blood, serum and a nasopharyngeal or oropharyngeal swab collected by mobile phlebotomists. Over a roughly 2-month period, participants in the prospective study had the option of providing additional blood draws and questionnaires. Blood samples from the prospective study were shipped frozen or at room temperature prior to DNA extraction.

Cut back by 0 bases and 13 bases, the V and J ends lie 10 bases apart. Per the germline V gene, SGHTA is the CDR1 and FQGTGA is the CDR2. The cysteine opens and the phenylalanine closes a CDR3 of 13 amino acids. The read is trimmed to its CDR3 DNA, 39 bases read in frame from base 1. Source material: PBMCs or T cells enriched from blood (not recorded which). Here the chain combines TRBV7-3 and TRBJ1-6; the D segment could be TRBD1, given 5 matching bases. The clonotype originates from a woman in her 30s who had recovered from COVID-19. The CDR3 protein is CASSLTWGDPLHF. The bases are TGTGCCAGCAGCTTAACGTGGGGGGATCCCCTCCACTTT.